The clone carrying this T cell receptor (beta chain) has more than one count but fewer than ten. Using unique molecular identifiers, the investigators prepared the TCRbeta library. TCRdb called the PCR reads again in MiXCR, with one record for every CDR3 protein. The sample carries about 610,000 distinct CDR3 sequences, under 12% recorded once. This sample was taken from a study of T-cell reconstitution after alpha-beta-depleted transplantation in children. The CDR3 extends over 15 amino acids. After removal of 5 bases from V and 5 bases from J, the junction contained 11 bases not matched to a gene. In germline, CDR1 is MNHNS, CDR2 SASEGT.

The clonotype comes from a human donor who donated a stem cell graft to a child with acute myeloid leukemia. The chain couples TRBV6-1 to TRBJ2-7, with 8 bases aligning to TRBD2. The sample was PBMCs from the stem cell graft donor, taken from the stem cell graft. The CDR3 DNA reads as TGTGCCAGCAGTCCCCTTATAGCGGGAATCAACGAGCAGTACTTC. Residues: CASSPLIAGINEQYF.